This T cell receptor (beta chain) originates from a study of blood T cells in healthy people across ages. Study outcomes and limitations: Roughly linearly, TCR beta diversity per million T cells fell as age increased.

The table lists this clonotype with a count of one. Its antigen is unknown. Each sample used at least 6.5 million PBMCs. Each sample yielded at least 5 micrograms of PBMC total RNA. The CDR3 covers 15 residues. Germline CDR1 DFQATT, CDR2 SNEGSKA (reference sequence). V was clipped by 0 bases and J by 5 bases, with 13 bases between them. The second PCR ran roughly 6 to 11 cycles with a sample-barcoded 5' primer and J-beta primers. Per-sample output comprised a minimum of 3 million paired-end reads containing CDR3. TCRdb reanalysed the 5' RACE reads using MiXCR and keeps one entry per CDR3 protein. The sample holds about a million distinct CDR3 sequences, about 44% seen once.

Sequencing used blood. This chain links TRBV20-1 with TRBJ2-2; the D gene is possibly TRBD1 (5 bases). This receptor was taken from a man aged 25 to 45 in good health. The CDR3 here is CSARDPRVGTGELFF. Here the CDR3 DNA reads TGCAGTGCTAGAGATCCCAGGGTCGGTACCGGGGAGCTGTTTTTT.